This TCR beta chain was identified during a study of T cell changes during pregnancy in multiple sclerosis. The junction had 5 bases not matched to a gene; V was cut back by 5 bases and J by 6 bases. The V gene's germline CDR1 is PRHDT and CDR2 FYEKMQ (reference sequence). The CDR3 totals 15 residues. The table came from immunoSEQ multiplex PCR; TCRdb's copy has only in-frame clones and leaves some out. The profile shows about 38,000 clones, 80% to 90% of them singletons. The gene calls are TRBV13 and TRBJ2-3; TRBD2 agrees at 13 bases. The TCR sequence derives from a female donor with multiple sclerosis, enrolled in a pregnancy study. The sequencing used CD4+ T cells from peripheral blood mononuclear cells, collected before pregnancy. In DNA, the CDR3 is TGTGCCAGCAGCCGACTAGCGGGGGGCCGTGATACGCAGTATTTT. Translated: CASSRLAGGRDTQYF.